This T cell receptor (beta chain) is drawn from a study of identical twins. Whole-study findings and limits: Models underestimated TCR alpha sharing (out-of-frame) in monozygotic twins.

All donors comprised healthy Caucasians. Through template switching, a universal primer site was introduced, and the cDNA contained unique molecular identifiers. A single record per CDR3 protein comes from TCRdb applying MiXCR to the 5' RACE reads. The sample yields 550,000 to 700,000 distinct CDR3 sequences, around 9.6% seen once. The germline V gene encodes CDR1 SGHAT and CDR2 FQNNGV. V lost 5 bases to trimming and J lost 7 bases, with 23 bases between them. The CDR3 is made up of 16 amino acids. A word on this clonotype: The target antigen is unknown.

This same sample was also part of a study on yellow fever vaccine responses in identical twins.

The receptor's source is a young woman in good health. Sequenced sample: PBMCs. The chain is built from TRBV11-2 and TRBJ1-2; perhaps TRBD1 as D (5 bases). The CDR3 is CASSTTDDQTRGGYTF. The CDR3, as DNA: TGTGCCAGCAGCACGACCGATGACCAGACAAGGGGTGGCTACACCTTC.